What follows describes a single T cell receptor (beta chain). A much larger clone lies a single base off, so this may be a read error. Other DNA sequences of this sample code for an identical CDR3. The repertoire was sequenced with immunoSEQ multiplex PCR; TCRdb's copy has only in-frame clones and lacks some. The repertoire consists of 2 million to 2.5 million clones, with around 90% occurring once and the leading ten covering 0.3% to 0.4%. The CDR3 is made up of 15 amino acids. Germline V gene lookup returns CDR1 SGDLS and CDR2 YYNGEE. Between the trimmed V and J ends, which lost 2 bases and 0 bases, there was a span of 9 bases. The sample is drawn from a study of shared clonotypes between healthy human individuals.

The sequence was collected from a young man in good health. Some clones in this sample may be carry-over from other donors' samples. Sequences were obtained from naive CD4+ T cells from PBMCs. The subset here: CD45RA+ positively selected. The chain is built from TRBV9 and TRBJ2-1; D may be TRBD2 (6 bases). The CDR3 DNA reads TGTGCCAGCAGCGTTAGCGGCAGCTCCTACAATGAGCAGTTCTTC. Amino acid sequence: CASSVSGSSYNEQFF.